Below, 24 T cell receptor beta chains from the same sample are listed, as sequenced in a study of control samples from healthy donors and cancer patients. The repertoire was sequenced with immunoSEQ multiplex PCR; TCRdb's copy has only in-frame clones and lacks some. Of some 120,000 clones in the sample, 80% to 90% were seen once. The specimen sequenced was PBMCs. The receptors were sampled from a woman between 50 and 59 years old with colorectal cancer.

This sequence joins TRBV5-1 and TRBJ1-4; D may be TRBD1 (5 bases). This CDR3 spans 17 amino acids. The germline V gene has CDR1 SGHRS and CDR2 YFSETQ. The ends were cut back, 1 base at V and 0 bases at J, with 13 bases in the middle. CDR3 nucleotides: TGCGCCAGCAGCTTGCTGGGCAGGGCTACAACTAATGAAAAACTGTTTTTT. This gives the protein CASSLLGRATTNEKLFF.

The CDR3 bases are TGTGCCAGTAGTATGGACAGGGGGCCGTACTATGGCTACACCTTC. Translating it yields CASSMDRGPYYGYTF. The rearrangement joins TRBV19 to TRBJ1-2; 11 nucleotides line up with TRBD1. Germline trimming cut 3 bases from V and 3 bases from J; bases unmatched to any gene: 3. Germline values: CDR1 LNHDA, CDR2 SQIVND (reference sequence). The CDR3 length is 15 residues.

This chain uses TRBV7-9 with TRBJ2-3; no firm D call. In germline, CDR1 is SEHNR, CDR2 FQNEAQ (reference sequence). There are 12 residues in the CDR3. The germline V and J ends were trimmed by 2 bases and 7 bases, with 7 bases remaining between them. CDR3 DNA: TGTGCCAGCAGCTTATCCCGTAATACGCAGTATTTT. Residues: CASSLSRNTQYF.

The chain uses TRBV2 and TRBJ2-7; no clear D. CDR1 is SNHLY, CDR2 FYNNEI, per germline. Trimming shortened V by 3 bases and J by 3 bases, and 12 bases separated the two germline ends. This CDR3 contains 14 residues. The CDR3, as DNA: TGTGCCAGCAGTGACGGGCGAATTAACTACGAGCAGTACTTC. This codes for CASSDGRINYEQYF. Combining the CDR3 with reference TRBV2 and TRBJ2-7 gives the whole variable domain EPEVTQTPSHQVTQMGQEVILRCVPISNHLYFYWYRQILGQKVEFLVSFYNNEISEKSEIFDDQFSVERPDGSNFTLKIRSTKLEDSAMYFCASSDGRINYEQYFGPGTRLTVT.

The CDR3 DNA is TGTGCCAGCAGTACGGCGGGAGACCACAATGAGCAGTTCTTC. The encoded protein is CASSTAGDHNEQFF. The chain carries TRBV6-5 and TRBJ2-1, with 7 bases lining up with TRBD2. J lost 5 bases, V lost 5 bases, and 6 bases had no gene match. Germline V lookup: CDR1 MNHEY, CDR2 SVGAGI. The length of the CDR3 is 14 residues.

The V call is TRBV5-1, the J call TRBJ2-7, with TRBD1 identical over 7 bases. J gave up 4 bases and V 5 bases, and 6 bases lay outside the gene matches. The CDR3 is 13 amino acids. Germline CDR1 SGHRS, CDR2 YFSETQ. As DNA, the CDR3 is TGCGCCAGCAGTAAGGGGGCGGAATACGAGCAGTACTTC. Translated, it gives CASSKGAEYEQYF.

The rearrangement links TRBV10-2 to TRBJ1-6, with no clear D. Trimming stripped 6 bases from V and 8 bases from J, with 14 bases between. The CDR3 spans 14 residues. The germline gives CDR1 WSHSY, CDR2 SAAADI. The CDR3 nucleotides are TGCGCCAGCAGATTAGACATTGGGTATTCACCCCTCCACTTT. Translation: CASRLDIGYSPLHF.

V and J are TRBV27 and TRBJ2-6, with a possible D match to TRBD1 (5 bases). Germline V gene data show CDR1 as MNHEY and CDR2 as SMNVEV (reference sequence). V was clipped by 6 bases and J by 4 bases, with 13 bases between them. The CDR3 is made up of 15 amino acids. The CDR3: CASRALGAGANVLTF. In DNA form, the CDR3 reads TGTGCCAGCAGAGCGTTAGGGGCGGGGGCCAACGTCCTGACTTTC.

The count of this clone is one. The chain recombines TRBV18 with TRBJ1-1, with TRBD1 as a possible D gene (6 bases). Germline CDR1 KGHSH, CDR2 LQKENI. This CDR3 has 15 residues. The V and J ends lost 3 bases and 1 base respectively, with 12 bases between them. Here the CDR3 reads CASSPLGGQNTEAFF. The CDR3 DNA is TGTGCCAGCTCACCCCTTGGGGGACAGAACACTGAAGCTTTCTTT.

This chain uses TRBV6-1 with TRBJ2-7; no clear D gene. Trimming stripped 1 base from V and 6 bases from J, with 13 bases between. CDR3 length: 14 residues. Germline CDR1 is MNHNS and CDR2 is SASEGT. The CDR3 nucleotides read TGTGCCAGCAGTGAAGTGGGCAGGCCAGCCGAGCAGTACTTC. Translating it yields CASSEVGRPAEQYF.

CDR3 region: CASSLSGHSPEQYF. The CDR3, as DNA: TGTGCCAGCAGCTTATCTGGTCATAGCCCCGAGCAGTACTTC. This chain uses TRBV7-6 with TRBJ2-7; D gene unclear. The CDR3 spans 14 residues. V was shortened by 2 bases and J by 6 bases, with 14 bases between the two germline ends. CDR1 and CDR2 (germline): SGHVS, FNYEAQ.

Written as DNA, the CDR3 is TGTGCCAGCAGTGAATTGGAACCGGATCAGCCCCAGCATTTT. Encoded protein: CASSELEPDQPQHF. V gene TRBV6-1 combines with J gene TRBJ1-5, with D uncertain. Germline V gives CDR1 MNHNS, CDR2 SASEGT. Trimming left V 2 bases short and J 5 bases short, with 10 bases between. The CDR3 runs 14 residues.

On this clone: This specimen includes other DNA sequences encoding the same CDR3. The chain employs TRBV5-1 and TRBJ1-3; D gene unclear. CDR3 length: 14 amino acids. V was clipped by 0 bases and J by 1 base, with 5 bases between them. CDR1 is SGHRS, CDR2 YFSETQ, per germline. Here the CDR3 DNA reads TGCGCCAGCAGCTTGGCGGGGTCTGGAAACACCATATATTTT. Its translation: CASSLAGSGNTIYF.

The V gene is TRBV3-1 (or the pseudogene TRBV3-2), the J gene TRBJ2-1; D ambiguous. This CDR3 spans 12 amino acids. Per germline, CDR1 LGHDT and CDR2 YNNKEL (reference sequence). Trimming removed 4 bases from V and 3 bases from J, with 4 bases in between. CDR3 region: CASSPSYNEQFF. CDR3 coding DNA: TGTGCCAGCAGCCCGAGCTACAATGAGCAGTTCTTC.

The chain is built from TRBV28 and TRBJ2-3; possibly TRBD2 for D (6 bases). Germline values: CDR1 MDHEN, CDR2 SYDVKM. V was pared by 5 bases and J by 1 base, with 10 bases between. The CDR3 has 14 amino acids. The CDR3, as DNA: TGTGCCAGCAGTAGGGGAGGAGGCACAGATACGCAGTATTTT. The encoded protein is CASSRGGGTDTQYF. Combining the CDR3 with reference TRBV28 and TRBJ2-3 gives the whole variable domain DVKVTQSSRYLVKRTGEKVFLECVQDMDHENMFWYRQDPGLGLRLIYFSYDVKMKEKGDIPEGYSVSREKKERFSLILESASTNQTSMYLCASSRGGGTDTQYFGPGTRLTVL.

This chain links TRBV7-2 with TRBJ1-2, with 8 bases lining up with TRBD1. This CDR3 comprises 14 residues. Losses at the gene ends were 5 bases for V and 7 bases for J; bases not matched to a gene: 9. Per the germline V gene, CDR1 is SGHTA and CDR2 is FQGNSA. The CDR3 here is CASSPPGQGGGYTF. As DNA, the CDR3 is TGTGCCAGCAGCCCACCAGGACAGGGTGGTGGCTACACCTTC.

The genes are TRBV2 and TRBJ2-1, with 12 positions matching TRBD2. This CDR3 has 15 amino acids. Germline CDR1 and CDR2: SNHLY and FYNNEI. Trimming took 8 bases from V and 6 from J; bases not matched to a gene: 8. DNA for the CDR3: TGTGCCAGCTACAGACTAGCGGGAGTCGTCAATGAGCAGTTCTTC. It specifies CASYRLAGVVNEQFF. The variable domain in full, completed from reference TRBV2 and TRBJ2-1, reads EPEVTQTPSHQVTQMGQEVILRCVPISNHLYFYWYRQILGQKVEFLVSFYNNEISEKSEIFDDQFSVERPDGSNFTLKIRSTKLEDSAMYFCASYRLAGVVNEQFFGPGTRLTVL.

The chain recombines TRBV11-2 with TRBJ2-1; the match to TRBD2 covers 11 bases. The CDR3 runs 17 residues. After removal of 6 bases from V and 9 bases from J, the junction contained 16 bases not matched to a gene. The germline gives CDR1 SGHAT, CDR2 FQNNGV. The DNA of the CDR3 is TGTGCCAGCAGTCTGTGGGCCGGTAGCGGGGGGGCCGTTGAGCAGTTCTTC. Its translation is CASSLWAGSGGAVEQFF.

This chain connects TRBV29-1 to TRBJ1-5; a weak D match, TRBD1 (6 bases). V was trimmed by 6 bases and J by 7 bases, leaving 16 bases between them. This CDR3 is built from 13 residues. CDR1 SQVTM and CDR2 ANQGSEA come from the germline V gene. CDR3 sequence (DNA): TGCAGCGTGGGAATGGGGGCGGAGCAGCCCCAGCATTTT. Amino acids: CSVGMGAEQPQHF.

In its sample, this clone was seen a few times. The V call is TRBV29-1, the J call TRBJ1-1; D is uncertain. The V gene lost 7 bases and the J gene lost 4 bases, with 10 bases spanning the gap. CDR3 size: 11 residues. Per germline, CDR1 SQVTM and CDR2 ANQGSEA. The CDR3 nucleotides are TGCAGCGGTACGGTGAGCACTGAAGCTTTCTTT. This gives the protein CSGTVSTEAFF.

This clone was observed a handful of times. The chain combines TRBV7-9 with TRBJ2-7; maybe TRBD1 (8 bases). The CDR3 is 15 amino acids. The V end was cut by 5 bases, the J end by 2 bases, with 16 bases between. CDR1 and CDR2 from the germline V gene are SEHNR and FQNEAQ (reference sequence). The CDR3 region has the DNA TGTGCCAGCAGCCCGCGGACAGGGACTACCTACGAGCAGTACTTC. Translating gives CASSPRTGTTYEQYF. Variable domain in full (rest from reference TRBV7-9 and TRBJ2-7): DTGVSQNPRHKITKRGQNVTFRCDPISEHNRLYWYRQTLGQGPEFLTYFQNEAQLEKSRLLSDRFSAERPKGSFSTLEIQRTEQGDSAMYLCASSPRTGTTYEQYFGPGTRLTVT.

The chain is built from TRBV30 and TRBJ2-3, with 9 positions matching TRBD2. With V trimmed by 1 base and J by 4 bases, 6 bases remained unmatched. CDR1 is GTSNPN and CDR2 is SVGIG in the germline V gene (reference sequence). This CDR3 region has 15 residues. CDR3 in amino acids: CAWSGAGGHSDTQYF. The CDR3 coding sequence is TGTGCCTGGAGTGGTGCGGGAGGGCATTCAGATACGCAGTATTTT.

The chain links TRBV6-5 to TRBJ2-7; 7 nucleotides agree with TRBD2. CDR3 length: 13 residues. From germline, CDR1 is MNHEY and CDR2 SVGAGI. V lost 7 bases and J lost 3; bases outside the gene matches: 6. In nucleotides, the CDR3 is TGTGCCAGCAAAAATCTAGCGGACTACGAGCAGTACTTC. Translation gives CASKNLADYEQYF.

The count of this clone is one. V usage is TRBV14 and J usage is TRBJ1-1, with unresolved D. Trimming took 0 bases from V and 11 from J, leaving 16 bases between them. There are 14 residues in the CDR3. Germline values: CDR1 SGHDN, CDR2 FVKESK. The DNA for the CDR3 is TGTGCCAGCAGCCAAGATTTGACCACTCGTCGGGCTTTCTTT. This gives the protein CASSQDLTTRRAFF.